The 15 T cell receptor beta chains below come from one sample, sequenced in a study of T cells in Graves' hyperthyroidism and ophthalmopathy. Researchers took RNA transcripts and amplified the TCR beta CDR3 regions from them. Using the HTBI primer set, a first-round RT-PCR was run on the TCR CDR3. TCRdb recomputed calls from the multiplex PCR reads with MiXCR, one row per CDR3 protein. This table holds 400,000 to 600,000 distinct CDR3 sequences, more than 15% found once. The material sequenced was blood. The receptor source for this set is a woman aged 30 to 39 with Graves' ophthalmopathy.

This clonotype showed up many times. The V gene is TRBV7-2, the J gene TRBJ2-7, with unresolved D. The CDR3 has 15 residues. Trimming shortened V by 7 bases and J by 3 bases, and 19 bases separated the two germline ends. CDR1 is SGHTA, CDR2 FQGNSA, per germline. CDR3 protein: CASKPERMGYYEQYF. CDR3 DNA sequence: TGTGCCAGCAAGCCAGAAAGGATGGGGTACTACGAGCAGTACTTC.

In its sample, this clonotype was seen many times. J is TRBJ1-4 and V is TRBV3-1; D possibly corresponds to TRBD1 (5 bases). Germline V lookup: CDR1 LGHDT, CDR2 YNNKEL (reference sequence). The CDR3 is made up of 14 amino acids. Trimming shortened V by 2 bases and J by 6 bases, and 10 bases separated the two germline ends. The CDR3 loop reads CASSQRGFHEKLFF. CDR3 nucleotides: TGTGCCAGCAGCCAAAGGGGCTTTCATGAAAAACTGTTTTTT.

This clonotype was picked up a small number of times. The genes are TRBV27 and TRBJ2-2, with 7 bases identical to TRBD2. Germline V lookup: CDR1 MNHEY, CDR2 SMNVEV (reference sequence). V lost 5 bases to trimming and J lost 7 bases; unmatched junction nucleotides: 10. CDR3 length: 15 amino acids. The CDR3 DNA reads as TGTGCCAGCAGTCCATGGGCGGGAGTGGTCGGGGAGCTGTTTTTT. Encoded protein: CASSPWAGVVGELFF.

The table lists this clonotype with a count of one. This chain joins TRBV6-1 and TRBJ1-3; a possible D gene is TRBD1 (5 bases). V lost 6 bases and J lost 0, with 9 bases in between. The CDR3 spans 14 residues. Germline values: CDR1 MNHNS, CDR2 SASEGT. In nucleotides, the CDR3 is TGTGCCAGCAGGACGGACAACTCTGGAAACACCATATATTTT. Translating it yields CASRTDNSGNTIYF.

There are a few counts of this clonotype. The V gene is TRBV6-5, the J gene TRBJ2-2; 11 positions match TRBD2. Germline CDR1 and CDR2: MNHEY and SVGAGI. The CDR3 runs 19 residues. V gave up 2 bases and J gave up 0 bases; unmatched junction bases: 8. Here the CDR3 reads CASSYGTSGSPSNTGELFF. The CDR3 nucleotides are TGTGCCAGCAGTTACGGTACTAGCGGGAGTCCCTCGAACACCGGGGAGCTGTTTTTT.

This clonotype was counted a single time. This rearrangement joins TRBV27 to TRBJ1-3, with D uncertain. The germline V gene encodes CDR1 MNHEY and CDR2 SMNVEV (reference sequence). V was clipped by 8 bases and J by 4 bases, with 12 bases between them. This CDR3 comprises 13 residues. CDR3 DNA: TGTGCCAGCCCTGACGCCCCGGGAAACACCATATATTTT. Its protein product is CASPDAPGNTIYF.

This clonotype was detected ten times or more. The CDR3 region has the DNA TGTGCCAGCAGTTCAGCGGAGGAAGGCTACACCTTC. It encodes CASSSAEEGYTF. V and J are TRBV28 and TRBJ1-2; D is ambiguous. The germline V gene encodes CDR1 MDHEN and CDR2 SYDVKM. The CDR3 contains 12 residues. The V end was cut by 4 bases, the J end by 8 bases, with 11 bases between.

V usage is TRBV25-1 and J usage is TRBJ2-7; D is ambiguous. CDR3 length: 14 residues. Germline CDR1 MGHDK, CDR2 SYGVNS. V was trimmed by 7 bases and J by 3 bases, leaving 16 bases between them. CDR3 residues: CASNKLFSRYEQYF. The CDR3 DNA reads TGTGCCAGCAACAAACTATTCTCCCGCTACGAGCAGTACTTC.

The chain joins TRBV27 to TRBJ2-5; 10 positions agree with TRBD2. Germline-derived CDR1 and CDR2 are MNHEY and SMNVEV (reference sequence). Trimming cost V 2 bases and J 11 bases; bases outside gene matches: 8. This CDR3 has 14 amino acids. The DNA for the CDR3 is TGTGCCAGCAGTTTAAAGGCTAGCGGGAGCCCACAGTACTTC. Protein product: CASSLKASGSPQYF.

The rearrangement links TRBV25-1 to TRBJ1-2; the match to TRBD1 covers 7 bases. The V segment lost 2 bases and the J segment 4 bases; nucleotides outside the gene matches: 4. CDR1 is MGHDK and CDR2 is SYGVNS in the germline V gene. This CDR3 comprises 14 residues. The DNA of the CDR3 is TGTGCCAGCAGTGAAATCGGGACAGCCTATGGCTACACCTTC. This sequence encodes CASSEIGTAYGYTF.

V is TRBV28 and J is TRBJ2-7, with D uncertain. Trimming stripped 6 bases from V and 5 bases from J, with 17 bases between. Germline loops: CDR1 MDHEN, CDR2 SYDVKM. The CDR3 has 14 residues. In DNA, the CDR3 is TGTGCCAGCAGCTCCAGTGGAGTTTTGGACGAGCAGTACTTC. Translating gives CASSSSGVLDEQYF.

This chain uses TRBV4-3 with TRBJ2-2, with TRBD1 matching over 7 bases. Germline V gene sequence: CDR1 LGHNA, CDR2 YSLEER. CDR3 size: 16 residues. Trimming cost V 3 bases and J 3 bases; bases outside gene matches: 7. The CDR3 DNA reads as TGCGCCAGCAGCCAGGGGCAGGGGGTCGACACCGGGGAGCTGTTTTTT. Translation gives CASSQGQGVDTGELFF.

CDR3 DNA: TGCGCCAGCAGCTTAGGAGCGGGAGTTTTCAATGAGCAGTTCTTC. This encodes CASSLGAGVFNEQFF. The V call is TRBV5-1, the J call TRBJ2-1, with TRBD2 matching 8 bases. The CDR3 has 15 residues. Germline CDR1 and CDR2: SGHRS and YFSETQ. The V gene end was trimmed by 2 bases and the J gene end by 6 bases; junction bases not matched to a gene: 7.

This clonotype appeared a few times. The rearrangement links TRBV4-1 to TRBJ1-1, with a weak D call TRBD1 (6 bases). CDR3 length: 14 residues. Germline V gene lookup returns CDR1 MGHRA and CDR2 YSYEKL. With 0 bases removed from V and 6 bases from J, the gap between germline ends came to 11 bases. CDR3 sequence: CASSQDLGGSEAFF. CDR3 DNA sequence: TGCGCCAGCAGCCAAGATCTGGGGGGCTCTGAAGCTTTCTTT.

This clonotype was observed many times. V and J are TRBV5-1 and TRBJ2-3; D may be TRBD1 (5 bases). CDR1 is SGHRS and CDR2 is YFSETQ in the germline V gene. Trimming left V 5 bases short and J 4 bases short, with 11 bases between. The CDR3 is made up of 13 amino acids. The CDR3: CASRSGQADTQYF. The CDR3 nucleotides read TGCGCCAGCAGGTCAGGGCAGGCAGATACGCAGTATTTT.